This passage covers 30 T cell receptor beta chains from one sample sequenced in a study of cytomegalovirus exposure and HLA in healthy donors. The PCR had 60 Vbeta and 13 Jbeta primers. Libraries were prepared by immunoSEQ multiplex PCR; TCRdb keeps only in-frame clonotypes and omits some of them. The sample shows about 160,000 clones, over 70% of them seen only once. Sequencing used PBMCs. All receptors come from a man aged 25 to 40 in good health and CMV-seronegative.

The rearrangement links TRBV29-1 to TRBJ2-1, with TRBD1 identical over 10 bases. This CDR3 is built from 14 residues. The germline gives CDR1 SQVTM, CDR2 ANQGSEA. The V segment lost 3 bases and the J segment 7 bases; nucleotides outside the gene matches: 6. The CDR3 spells CSVDRQGAWNEQFF. In DNA, the CDR3 is TGCAGCGTTGATCGACAGGGGGCGTGGAATGAGCAGTTCTTC.

The V call is TRBV30, the J call TRBJ1-2; a possible D gene is TRBD1 (5 bases). Germline V CDR1 and CDR2: GTSNPN, SVGIG (reference sequence). This CDR3 has 14 residues. Trimming shortened V by 3 bases and J by 0 bases, and 11 bases separated the two germline ends. CDR3 loop: CAWSQDSSNYGYTF. CDR3 nucleotide sequence: TGTGCCTGGAGCCAAGACAGTTCTAACTATGGCTACACCTTC.

This sequence joins TRBV27 and TRBJ2-3; 11 bases map to TRBD2. Per the germline V gene, CDR1 is MNHEY and CDR2 is SMNVEV (reference sequence). V was pared by 5 bases and J by 2 bases, with 18 bases of the junction left unmatched. This CDR3 comprises 20 residues. As DNA, the CDR3 is TGTGCCAGCAGTCCCCAACTAGCGGGAGTGTTAGTCCCCTACACAGATACGCAGTATTTT. This codes for CASSPQLAGVLVPYTDTQYF.

The CDR3 region is CSAQGNYGYTF. Written as DNA, the CDR3 is TGCAGTGCTCAGGGGAACTATGGCTACACCTTC. This sequence joins TRBV20-1 and TRBJ1-2; D is possibly TRBD1 (6 bases). The ends were cut back, 5 bases at V and 2 bases at J, with 6 bases in the middle. Looked up from germline, CDR1 is DFQATT and CDR2 is SNEGSKA (reference sequence). The CDR3 loop spans 11 amino acids.

This clone has more than one count but fewer than ten. At one of its ends the junction is not consistent with the germline gene, which may arise from a read error. The rearrangement uses TRBV9 and TRBJ1-2; 7 nucleotides agree with TRBD1. Germline CDR1 and CDR2: SGDLS and YYNGEE. The CDR3 totals 14 residues. CDR3 amino acids: CANSATGTAYGYTF. The CDR3 DNA sequence: TGTGCCAACAGCGCCACCGGGACAGCCTATGGCTACACCTTC.

This rearrangement joins TRBV5-1 to TRBJ2-7; weak D call: TRBD1 (5 bases). This CDR3 contains 13 residues. V lost 4 bases and J lost 2, with 10 bases in between. Germline V gene data show CDR1 as SGHRS and CDR2 as YFSETQ. The CDR3 DNA is TGCGCCAGCAGCATGCAGGGTACCTACGAGCAGTACTTC. It translates to CASSMQGTYEQYF.

CDR3 loop: CASSFHGTPIHFNQPQHF. The CDR3 DNA reads as TGTGCCAGCAGTTTTCACGGGACACCTATACACTTCAATCAGCCCCAGCATTTT. The J gene is TRBJ1-5, the V gene TRBV27; possible D gene TRBD1, 6 bases. The V end lost 3 bases, the J end lost 3 bases, and 21 bases lay between the germline ends. Germline values: CDR1 MNHEY, CDR2 SMNVEV (reference sequence). This CDR3 has 18 residues.

The chain has TRBV7-9 and TRBJ1-1, with D possibly TRBD1 on 6 matching bases. V shed 5 bases and J shed 5 bases, with 15 bases lying between them. Germline-derived CDR1 and CDR2 are SEHNR and FQNEAQ (reference sequence). The CDR3 sequence is 14 residues long. The CDR3 region has the DNA TGTGCCAGCAGCCAAGGGATGCAGGGGACTGAAGCTTTCTTT. Protein: CASSQGMQGTEAFF.

This clone was observed a few times. The V gene is TRBV28, the J gene TRBJ2-5, with 7 bases aligning to TRBD2. The CDR3 is 14 residues long. The V and J ends lost 1 base and 1 base, in that order; junction bases with no gene match: 0. Per the germline V gene, CDR1 is MDHEN and CDR2 is SYDVKM. The CDR3 here is CASSLSGGQETQYF. The DNA for the CDR3 is TGTGCCAGCAGTTTATCGGGGGGCCAAGAGACCCAGTACTTC.

This chain links TRBV5-6 with TRBJ2-1; D remains unclear. Germline V gene data show CDR1 as SGHDT and CDR2 as YYEEEE. This CDR3 contains 17 residues. The V and J ends lost 2 bases and 0 bases respectively, with 15 bases between them. The CDR3 region is CASSFSVAVYSYNEQFF. The CDR3 DNA reads TGTGCCAGCAGCTTTTCTGTCGCCGTCTACTCCTACAATGAGCAGTTCTTC.

This chain links TRBV21-1 with TRBJ2-2; the DNA was not used to check the table's D call, TRBD2. TRBV21-1 is a documented pseudogene. The CDR3 extends over 17 amino acids. The CDR3 sequence is CASSNSGLAERTGELFF. The DNA of the CDR3 is TGTGCCAGCAGCAATTCTGGACTAGCGGAGAGAACCGGGGAGCTGTTTTTT.

The V call is TRBV30, the J call TRBJ1-2; the match to TRBD1 covers 8 bases. This CDR3 has 13 residues. CDR1 GTSNPN and CDR2 SVGIG come from the germline V gene (reference sequence). The ends lost 6 bases at V and 5 bases at J; junction bases unmatched: 8. The CDR3 sequence is CACPDRGIYGYTF. As DNA, the CDR3 is TGTGCCTGCCCTGACAGGGGAATATATGGCTACACCTTC.

The rearrangement uses TRBV19 and TRBJ1-2; TRBD1 might be the D (5 bases). The CDR3 runs to 12 residues. V was shortened by 7 bases and J by 4 bases, with 10 bases between the two germline ends. The germline gives CDR1 LNHDA, CDR2 SQIVND (reference sequence). The CDR3, as DNA: TGTGCCAGTACAGGGCCGAGCTATGGCTACACCTTC. The encoded protein is CASTGPSYGYTF.

This clone was recorded a few times. The chain employs TRBV2 and TRBJ2-5, with D perhaps matching TRBD1 (6 bases). The CDR3 is 12 residues long. V was clipped by 8 bases and J by 5 bases, with 12 bases between them. The germline V gene encodes CDR1 SNHLY and CDR2 FYNNEI. The DNA for the CDR3 is TGTGCCAGCCTTACAGGGACGGAGACCCAGTACTTC. It yields the protein CASLTGTETQYF.

The chain carries TRBV6-6 and TRBJ2-1; D not certain. Trimming pared 2 bases from V and 6 bases from J, leaving 8 bases between. The CDR3 is made up of 13 amino acids. From germline, CDR1 is MNHNY and CDR2 SVGAGI (reference sequence). The CDR3 sequence: CASSYTQANEQFF. The DNA of the CDR3 is TGTGCCAGCAGTTACACCCAAGCCAATGAGCAGTTCTTC.

This sequence joins TRBV18 and TRBJ1-1; TRBD1 aligns across 9 bases. With V trimmed by 3 bases and J by 10 bases, 15 bases remained unmatched. The CDR3 consists of 16 residues. The germline V gene encodes CDR1 KGHSH and CDR2 LQKENI. CDR3 residues: CASSPMEGTGQRGAFF. The DNA of the CDR3 is TGTGCCAGCTCACCGATGGAGGGGACAGGGCAAAGAGGAGCTTTCTTT.

This CDR3 is CASSVLRAPANTEAFF. The CDR3 DNA follows: TGTGCCAGCAGTGTCCTCAGGGCCCCCGCGAACACTGAAGCTTTCTTT. This chain connects TRBV6-1 to TRBJ1-1; a possible D gene is TRBD1 (5 bases). The germline V and J ends were trimmed by 4 bases and 1 base, with 16 bases remaining between them. The CDR3 runs to 16 residues. Germline V lookup: CDR1 MNHNS, CDR2 SASEGT.

A single count supports this clone. V usage is TRBV6-5 and J usage is TRBJ1-4, with 8 positions matching TRBD1. J was trimmed by 6 bases and V by 6 bases; bases with no gene match: 3. The CDR3 totals 13 residues. Germline V gene sequence: CDR1 MNHEY, CDR2 SVGAGI. DNA of the CDR3: TGTGCCAGCAGCGCGACAGGGGATGAAAAACTGTTTTTT. Residues: CASSATGDEKLFF.

V usage is TRBV7-9 and J usage is TRBJ2-2; D possibly corresponds to TRBD2 (6 bases). The CDR3 runs to 15 residues. Looked up from germline, CDR1 is SEHNR and CDR2 is FQNEAQ (reference sequence). The ends were cut back, 5 bases at V and 5 bases at J, with 15 bases in the middle. The CDR3 is CASSPYMGGTGELFF. CDR3 DNA sequence: TGTGCCAGCAGCCCTTATATGGGAGGAACCGGGGAGCTGTTTTTT.

This chain links TRBV27 with TRBJ2-7; D uncertain. The CDR3 is made up of 15 amino acids. Per germline, CDR1 MNHEY and CDR2 SMNVEV (reference sequence). Deletions cut 1 base from V and 1 base from J, with 11 bases between. The DNA for the CDR3 is TGTGCCAGCAGTTTATGGGCTCCACCATCCTACGAGCAGTACTTC. Amino acids: CASSLWAPPSYEQYF.

This chain links TRBV5-1 with TRBJ2-3, with D perhaps matching TRBD2 (6 bases). The CDR3 runs to 15 residues. Germline CDR1 reads SGHRS; CDR2 reads YFSETQ. Between the trimmed V and J ends, which lost 2 bases and 3 bases, there was a span of 13 bases. The CDR3 bases are TGCGCCAGCAGCTTAGTAGGGACTCAGACAGATACGCAGTATTTT. This gives the protein CASSLVGTQTDTQYF.

The gene calls are TRBV5-4 and TRBJ2-5; 8 bases map to TRBD1. The end of the DNA fits TRBJ2-7 better, so the J call may be wrong. The CDR3 runs to 15 residues. In germline, CDR1 is SGHNT, CDR2 YYREEE (reference sequence). CDR3 residues: CASTPGTGKLYEQYF. In DNA form, the CDR3 reads TGTGCCAGCACCCCCGGGACAGGCAAACTCTACGAGCAGTACTTC.

This rearrangement joins TRBV28 to TRBJ1-2; TRBD1 might be the D (5 bases). V was clipped by 9 bases and J by 5 bases, with 22 bases between them. From germline, CDR1 is MDHEN and CDR2 SYDVKM. The CDR3 is 15 residues long. CDR3 DNA sequence: TGTGCCAGTGTTGCCTTGGTGGAGGGGACGTATGGCTACACCTTC. Translation: CASVALVEGTYGYTF.

The chain couples TRBV13 to TRBJ2-5, with 10 positions matching TRBD2. TRBJ2-7 explains the end of the DNA better; the J call may be wrong. In germline, CDR1 is PRHDT, CDR2 FYEKMQ (reference sequence). This CDR3 comprises 16 residues. The CDR3 loop reads CASSFAFLAGEDEQYF. DNA of the CDR3: TGTGCCAGCAGCTTCGCTTTCCTAGCGGGAGAAGACGAGCAGTACTTC.

The chain couples TRBV28 to TRBJ1-2; D gene uncertain. V lost 6 bases, J lost 6 bases, and 14 bases lay in between. The CDR3 sequence is 13 residues long. Germline V gene data show CDR1 as MDHEN and CDR2 as SYDVKM. The CDR3 bases are TGTGCCAGCAGCACGGGGTCAAAGGATGGCTACACCTTC. Translation gives CASSTGSKDGYTF.

The CDR3 reads CASSLRGSDEQFF. In DNA, the CDR3 is TGTGCCAGCAGCTTGCGAGGGAGTGATGAGCAGTTCTTC. This chain links TRBV5-6 with TRBJ2-1, with D possibly TRBD2 on 5 matching bases. In germline, CDR1 is SGHDT, CDR2 YYEEEE. The CDR3 is made up of 13 amino acids. The V gene lost 1 base and the J gene lost 8 bases, with 10 bases spanning the gap.

V usage is TRBV15 and J usage is TRBJ1-4, with unresolved D. Per the germline V gene, CDR1 is LNHNV and CDR2 is YYDKDF (reference sequence). The CDR3 totals 12 residues. The V end lost 3 bases, the J end lost 7 bases, and 6 bases lay between the germline ends. The CDR3 region has the DNA TGTGCCACCAGCAGGTTTAGTGAAAAACTGTTTTTT. This sequence encodes CATSRFSEKLFF.

The chain uses TRBV6-5 and TRBJ1-1; no reliable D call. The CDR3 has 13 residues. Looked up from germline, CDR1 is MNHEY and CDR2 is SVGAGI. Trimming removed 0 bases from V and 3 bases from J, with 5 bases in between. The CDR3 protein is CASSYSPDTEAFF. The CDR3 region has the DNA TGTGCCAGCAGTTACTCGCCGGACACTGAAGCTTTCTTT.

The J gene is TRBJ1-1, the V gene TRBV9; D is undetermined. Trimming left V 1 base short and J 4 bases short, with 14 bases between. The CDR3 consists of 15 residues. Germline CDR1 SGDLS, CDR2 YYNGEE. The CDR3 is CASSVSPGGSTEAFF. DNA of the CDR3: TGTGCCAGCAGCGTATCTCCAGGTGGGAGCACTGAAGCTTTCTTT. Complete variable domain (other parts from reference TRBV9 and TRBJ1-1): DSGVTQTPKHLITATGQRVTLRCSPRSGDLSVYWYQQSLDQGLQFLIQYYNGEERAKGNILERFSAQQFPDLHSELNLSSLELGDSALYFCASSVSPGGSTEAFFGQGTRLTVV.

The V call is TRBV7-6, the J call TRBJ2-5; 11 nucleotides line up with TRBD2. CDR1 and CDR2 (germline): SGHVS, FNYEAQ. The trim removed 1 base at V and 1 base at J, leaving 5 bases unmatched. CDR3 length: 17 residues. As DNA, the CDR3 is TGTGCCAGCAGCTTAGGGCTAGCGGGAGGATTCCAAGAGACCCAGTACTTC. It yields the protein CASSLGLAGGFQETQYF.